This TCR beta chain is drawn from a study of Tregs in tolerant kidney transplant recipients (dated by TCRdb to 2018 to 2020). A note on the overall study: The study applied TCRbeta sequencing to find donor-specific regulatory T cells before combined kidney and bone marrow transplantation and then followed those same cells after transplant.

On this clone: Its antigen is unknown. Per-base qualities were not stored, and no clone one base away is much larger.

Between the V and J ends, shortened by 7 bases and 0 bases respectively, the junction contains 9 bases. The CDR3, cysteine through phenylalanine, is 14 amino acids long. The sequence is cut down to CDR3 DNA, 42 bases in frame from base 1. The germline V gene supplies CDR1 LGHNA and CDR2 YSLEER. The transplants used related donors along with nonmyeloablative bone marrow transplantation, and in the human trials mixed chimerism was transient. Unstimulated Tregs (CD4+CD25+CD127-), CD4+ non-Tregs (CD4+CD25-), CD4 and CD8 cells were FACS-sorted from thawed PBMCs. The patients were 4 recipients of combined kidney and bone marrow transplants from the ITN036ST trial, and samples were available only for these trial subjects. Healthy control blood was processed to PBMCs by Ficoll density gradient and cryopreserved, and patient PBMCs were collected before and after transplant. For TCRbeta CDR3 sequencing, genomic DNA was extracted from sorted cells using the QIAGEN DNeasy Blood and Tissue Kit. Through immunoSEQ, high-throughput TCRbeta CDR3 sequencing was done commercially, including PCR amplification with internal controls and bias correction. Per the authors' processing: Unique productive TCRbeta sequences were defined by CDR3 nucleotide sequence when primers matched and otherwise by CDR3 amino acid sequence together with Vbeta and Jbeta genes. As a correction for sorting error, sequences shared between sorted populations at a frequency ratio of 2:1 or less were discarded, and the remaining shared sequences were assigned to the higher population. Sequences were defined as donor-reactive when expanded at least 5-fold in CFSE-low cells versus unstimulated cells and present at a frequency of at least 0.01% in CFSE-low cells. Repertoire divergence was quantified by Jensen-Shannon divergence calculated from the top 100 TCRbeta sequences ranked by frequency. For any sample with multiple sequencing runs, sorting error was corrected in each run separately before the runs were pooled. This is the immuneACCESS table as TCRdb keeps it, with only in-frame sequences that have V and J called. A part of the clones is gone; compared with another copy, unresolved V genes explain less than half, and the rest is unexplained. Clone size and the V and J calls come from that table; the DNA yielded D and trimming. This sample is represented by tens of thousands of clones; about nine tenths of them were singletons. Approximately 14% of the sample is in the top ten clones.

What the research found in general, with its limitations: Expanding Tregs with activated donor B cells appeared to identify the most biologically relevant and donor-specific TCRbeta repertoire. Biological reproducibility was not examined directly, but technical replication error appeared to be minimal. The study was limited by small patient numbers, and the findings need validation in larger populations and under other immunosuppression protocols. Because the PCR primers were changed over time for some patients, nucleotide-level comparison could not be performed across the samples from those patients. In tolerant patients, donor-specific Tregs expanded more than Tregs overall, which suggests antigen-driven rather than nonspecific expansion.

This clonotype originated in a human patient who received a combined kidney and bone marrow transplant. Some T cells may have been brought in with the graft after a transplant. The chain is assembled from TRBV4-3 and TRBJ2-2; perhaps TRBD2 is the D gene, with 5 bases matching. The specimen comprised CD8+ T cells from blood (PBMCs), sampled 24 months after the transplant. The encoded CDR3 is CASMGGPNTGELFF. The nucleotide sequence reads as follows: TGCGCCAGCATGGGCGGGCCGAACACCGGGGAGCTGTTTTTT.